This paragraph reports one TCR beta chain. From blood, about 240-550 ng of genomic DNA served as TRB template. This CDR3 has 15 amino acids. Germline loops: CDR1 LNHNV, CDR2 YYDKDF (reference sequence). V was shortened by 8 bases and J by 7 bases, with 18 bases between the two germline ends. This specimen belongs to a study of T and B cells in COVID-19 patients. About the study: Recovered patients mostly had mild to moderate COVID-19 managed as outpatients. In the active-infection cohort, 18 of 20 patients had comorbidities linked to unfavorable COVID-19 outcome.

BIOMED2 TRB-A/B primer pools were used in multiplex TRB PCR. TCRdb reprocessed the multiplex PCR reads via MiXCR and lists one record per CDR3 protein. The repertoire includes about 21,000 distinct CDR3 sequences, under 35% of them detected once, and over 2% sits in the top ten. The chain carries TRBV15 and TRBJ1-6; D ambiguous. The TCR comes from a human donor who had recovered from COVID-19. The sample consisted of blood. The CDR3 nucleotides are TGTGCCACCGGGGAGGGCCGGACGAGGAATTCACCCCTCCACTTT. It translates to CATGEGRTRNSPLHF.